The entry below describes one TCR beta chain. Its matching antigen is unknown. These data are taken from a study of T cells in Graves' hyperthyroidism and ophthalmopathy. Patients showing uncontrolled infection, other autoimmune disease, pregnancy or lactation were ineligible. PBMCs were derived from around 10 ml fresh peripheral blood. CDR1 LNHDA and CDR2 SQIVND come from the germline V gene (reference sequence). V was clipped by 7 bases and J by 1 base, with 13 bases between them. The CDR3 is 15 amino acids. TCR beta CDR3 regions were amplified from RNA transcripts. TCR CDR3 underwent first-round RT-PCR with the HTBI primer set. TCRdb re-called the multiplex PCR reads with MiXCR, one entry per CDR3 protein. This table has hundreds of thousands of distinct CDR3 sequences, around 13% appearing once. Study observations and caveats: With a median lead of approximately 6 months before onset, the model predicted ophthalmopathy.

Sequenced input: blood. This TCR came from a woman aged 18-29 years with Graves' hyperthyroidism. The chain employs TRBV19 and TRBJ2-2, with D hard to call. CDR3 region: CASTSFLGNTGELFF. CDR3 DNA: TGTGCCAGTACTTCTTTCCTAGGGAACACCGGGGAGCTGTTTTTT.